This T cell receptor (beta chain) comes out of a study of naive and memory T cell subsets. This clonotype was found many times. The CDR3 extends over 14 amino acids. J was trimmed by 4 bases and V by 6 bases; bases with no gene match: 8. Germline V gene data show CDR1 as DFQATT and CDR2 as SNEGSKA (reference sequence). The library had UMIs added by 3' ligation of an oligonucleotide to TCR cDNA. Ligated cDNA underwent four rounds of PCR with nested alpha and beta constant region primers and SP2. One entry per CDR3 protein, called by TCRdb with MiXCR from the 5' RACE reads. Of about 32,000 distinct CDR3 sequences listed, 16% are singletons.

The chain has TRBV20-1 and TRBJ2-5; 10 bases align to TRBD2. The clonotype originates from a female donor in good health. The CDR3 reads CSATSGGARETQYF. The CDR3, as DNA: TGCAGTGCCACAAGCGGGGGGGCCCGAGAGACCCAGTACTTC.